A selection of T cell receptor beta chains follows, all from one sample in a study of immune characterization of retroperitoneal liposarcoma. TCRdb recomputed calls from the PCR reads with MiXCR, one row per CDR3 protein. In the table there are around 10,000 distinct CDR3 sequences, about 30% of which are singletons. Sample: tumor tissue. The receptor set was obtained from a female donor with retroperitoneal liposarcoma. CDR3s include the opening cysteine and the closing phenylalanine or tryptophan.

CASSEWGRVGQPQHF | TRBJ1-5 | TRBV6-1
CASGWSGSTDTQYF | TRBJ2-3 | TRBV12-5
CASSPHRGLNTEAFF | TRBJ1-1 | TRBV7-2
CASSLDGFGTGELFF | TRBJ2-2 | TRBV27
CASRPVRVGTDTQYF | TRBJ2-3 | TRBV12-3/TRBV12-4
CASRSPLLSGASGANVLTF | TRBJ2-6 | TRBV6-6
CASSETRAETQFF | TRBJ2-1 | TRBV6-1
CASSWTPGETQFF | TRBJ2-1 | TRBV11-2
CASSTRDSAPEQFF | . | TRBV6-4
CASRGLGIGADTQYF | TRBJ2-3 | TRBV27
CASSSTRTSVVYNEQFF | . | TRBV28
CASSIKAVSLQETQYF | TRBJ2-5 | TRBV7-2
CASSLGRNRATETQYF | TRBJ2-5 | TRBV7-2
CATSEVGGGEQFF | TRBJ2-1 | TRBV24-1
CASSPWTISYEQYF | TRBJ2-7 | TRBV7-2
CASSALAGPQETQYF | TRBJ2-5 | TRBV6-1
CASRRDPNYGYTF | TRBJ1-2 | TRBV6-1
CATAKTPGVWPYNEQFF | TRBJ2-1 | TRBV6-1
CASSSGLAGGHAGELFF | TRBJ2-2 | TRBV6-5
CASSFDRAWEQYF | . | TRBV5-4
CASSLEPASSYEQFF | TRBJ2-1 | TRBV7-2
CASREGLAVSYEQYF | . | TRBV10-2
CASSLGGQGKTEAFF | TRBJ1-1 | TRBV12-3/TRBV12-4
CASSRTVYEQYF | . | TRBV7-2
CASSSAVATNEKLFF | TRBJ1-4 | TRBV6-1
CASSEGQLNEQFF | TRBJ2-1 | TRBV6-1
CASSLRDRGHNEQYF | TRBJ2-4 | TRBV7-2
CASRLELAPIGEQFF | TRBJ2-1 | TRBV12-3/TRBV12-4
CASSSHNEQYF | . | TRBV6-5
CASRKKAGGPNEQYF | TRBJ2-5 | TRBV6-1
CATGTSGKAGVSDTQYF | TRBJ2-3 | TRBV15
CASSLGQGAGGTDTQYF | TRBJ2-3 | TRBV12-3/TRBV12-4
CASSLAPTGTYEQFF | TRBJ2-1 | TRBV7-8
CASSRDRGVSQFF | TRBJ2-1 | TRBV6-6
CASSEWPDTQYF | TRBJ2-3 | TRBV6-1
CASTLDTEAFF | TRBJ1-1 | TRBV7-2
CASSQNPGPQYF | TRBJ2-5 | TRBV7-6
CATGSLSGQETQYF | TRBJ2-5 | TRBV6-1
CASSLGPSYEQYF | TRBJ2-7 | TRBV27
CASSQDPRARVFGYTF | TRBJ1-2 | TRBV4-3
CASSDGTVGDTQYF | TRBJ2-3 | TRBV27
CASTRGASNQPQHF | TRBJ1-5 | TRBV6-1
CASRGGSQGTDYEQFF | TRBJ2-1 | TRBV7-9
CASGLPPGQGWTDTQYF | TRBJ2-3 | TRBV12-5
CASIGQGAYEQYF | . | TRBV6-1
CASSAGLAGNTQYF | . | TRBV7-2
CASSPQGGRETQYF | . | TRBV19
CASSWDRGGETQYF | . | TRBV6-6
CASTLGGSQETQYF | TRBJ2-5 | TRBV12-3/TRBV12-4
CASSGLAGFNEQFF | TRBJ2-1 | TRBV12-3/TRBV12-4
CASSPRYPDRANGYTF | TRBJ1-2 | TRBV4-1
CASSWGGAETQYF | TRBJ2-5 | TRBV12-3/TRBV12-4
CASSVTGGMTEAFF | TRBJ1-1 | TRBV6-4